The next 28 T cell receptor beta chains were all read from a single sample in a study of blood T cell repertoires in COVID-19. Assay: immunoSEQ multiplex PCR; the TCRdb copy retains only in-frame clones and omits some. The profile shows 140,000 to 150,000 clones, approximately 89% of them singletons. Sequencing input: peripheral blood. The receptors derive from a woman between 45 and 60 years old with acute or convalescent COVID-19.

The chain couples TRBV6-1 to TRBJ1-1; D ambiguous. The CDR3 totals 17 residues. Germline V gives CDR1 MNHNS, CDR2 SASEGT. Between the trimmed V and J ends, which lost 1 base and 0 bases, there was a span of 15 bases. CDR3 DNA: TGTGCCAGCAGTGAAGTTCTTATAGGACTGATGAACACTGAAGCTTTCTTT. As protein: CASSEVLIGLMNTEAFF.

The chain is built from TRBV5-8 and TRBJ2-3; 9 positions match TRBD2. CDR1 is SGHTS, CDR2 YDEGEE, per germline. This CDR3 has 17 amino acids. Germline trimming cut 4 bases from V and 1 base from J; bases unmatched to any gene: 10. The chain's CDR3 is CASSRLGLASGTDTQYF. The CDR3, as DNA: TGTGCCAGCAGCAGGCTGGGACTAGCAAGCGGCACAGATACGCAGTATTTT.

This clone was observed a single time. This chain uses TRBV12-3 or TRBV12-4 with TRBJ2-3, with 7 bases aligning to TRBD1. Trimming cost V 7 bases and J 12 bases; bases outside gene matches: 10. The CDR3 is 12 amino acids. CDR3 sequence: CASTFLTGFQYF. Here the CDR3 DNA reads TGTGCCAGCACTTTTTTGACAGGGTTCCAGTATTTT.

J is TRBJ1-2 and V is TRBV28, with TRBD1 as a possible D gene (5 bases). The CDR3 spans 14 residues. The germline gives CDR1 MDHEN, CDR2 SYDVKM. V was clipped by 2 bases and J by 5 bases, with 12 bases between them. CDR3 in amino acids: CASSLGGVGYGYTF. DNA for the CDR3: TGTGCCAGCAGTTTAGGAGGGGTTGGATATGGCTACACCTTC.

The V and J genes are TRBV11-3 and TRBJ1-6; 7 positions agree with TRBD1. Germline CDR1 SGHNT, CDR2 YENEEA. J gave up 7 bases and V 4 bases, and 10 bases lay outside the gene matches. This CDR3 is 16 amino acids long. CDR3 in amino acids: CASSYSRGGWNSPLHF. CDR3 DNA sequence: TGTGCCAGCAGCTATTCTCGAGGGGGCTGGAATTCACCCCTCCACTTT.

The chain has TRBV4-1 and TRBJ2-7, with a weak D call TRBD2 (6 bases). Germline lookup yields CDR1 MGHRA and CDR2 YSYEKL. V was trimmed by 0 bases and J by 0 bases, leaving 12 bases between them. This CDR3 contains 16 residues. The CDR3 DNA reads as TGCGCCAGCAGCCAAGATGGAGGGGCCGTCTCCTACGAGCAGTACTTC. This encodes CASSQDGGAVSYEQYF.

The V gene is TRBV11-2, the J gene TRBJ1-3; a weak D match, TRBD1 (5 bases). The germline gives CDR1 SGHAT, CDR2 FQNNGV. Trimming took off 4 bases at V and 0 bases at J, with 16 bases between the two ends. This CDR3 has 17 residues. The CDR3: CASSSDRAYHSGNTIYF. DNA of the CDR3: TGTGCCAGCAGCTCCGACAGAGCCTACCACTCTGGAAACACCATATATTTT.

The genes are TRBV5-1 and TRBJ2-2; D perhaps matches TRBD1 (6 bases). Looked up from germline, CDR1 is SGHRS and CDR2 is YFSETQ. The CDR3 contains 15 residues. The V end lost 3 bases, the J end lost 0 bases, and 9 bases lay between the germline ends. The CDR3 loop is CASSYRTANTGELFF. The CDR3 DNA sequence: TGCGCCAGCAGCTACCGGACAGCGAACACCGGGGAGCTGTTTTTT.

The V and J genes are TRBV5-1 and TRBJ2-3; 12 positions agree with TRBD2. CDR3 length equals 17 residues. V lost 3 bases, J lost 6 bases, and 11 bases stayed unmatched. Germline values: CDR1 SGHRS, CDR2 YFSETQ. The CDR3 is CASSSGLAGMPHDTQYF. In DNA, the CDR3 is TGCGCCAGCAGCTCCGGACTAGCGGGAATGCCACACGATACGCAGTATTTT.

This rearrangement joins TRBV5-1 to TRBJ1-5, with D tentatively TRBD1 (5 bases). The V and J ends lost 0 bases and 2 bases respectively, with 9 bases between them. CDR3 length: 15 amino acids. Germline CDR1 and CDR2: SGHRS and YFSETQ. The CDR3 sequence is CASSLDGGRNQPQHF. CDR3 nucleotides: TGCGCCAGCAGCTTGGACGGGGGACGCAATCAGCCCCAGCATTTT. The whole variable domain, filled in from reference TRBV5-1 and TRBJ1-5, reads KAGVTQTPRYLIKTRGQQVTLSCSPISGHRSVSWYQQTPGQGLQFLFEYFSETQRNKGNFPGRFSGRQFSNSRSEMNVSTLELGDSALYLCASSLDGGRNQPQHFGDGTRLSIL.

V usage is TRBV7-3 and J usage is TRBJ1-2, with D perhaps matching TRBD1 (5 bases). The CDR3 has 13 residues. The V end was cut by 1 base, the J end by 8 bases, with 11 bases between. The V gene's germline CDR1 is SGHTA and CDR2 FQGTGA. CDR3 loop: CASSLMQGGGYTF. Here the CDR3 DNA reads TGTGCCAGCAGCTTAATGCAGGGTGGCGGCTACACCTTC.

This chain uses TRBV19 with TRBJ2-2, with D possibly TRBD2 on 5 matching bases. Trimming took 6 bases from V and 8 from J, leaving 19 bases between them. This CDR3 contains 15 residues. Germline-derived CDR1 and CDR2 are LNHDA and SQIVND (reference sequence). The CDR3 loop reads CASSASGFFTGELFF. The CDR3 coding sequence is TGTGCCAGTAGCGCCTCGGGGTTCTTCACAGGGGAGCTGTTTTTT.

This rearrangement joins TRBV11-1 to TRBJ1-2; tentative D call: TRBD1 (6 bases). The V gene lost 5 bases and the J gene lost 4 bases, with 11 bases spanning the gap. CDR1 is SGHAT and CDR2 is FQDESV in the germline V gene (reference sequence). This CDR3 has 13 amino acids. The CDR3 loop reads CASSATGLYGYTF. The CDR3, as DNA: TGTGCCAGCAGCGCGACAGGTCTCTATGGCTACACCTTC. Looking up the rest from reference TRBV11-1 and TRBJ1-2 gives the full variable domain: EAEVAQSPRYKITEKSQAVAFWCDPISGHATLYWYRQILGQGPELLVQFQDESVVDDSQLPKDRFSAERLKGVDSTLKIQPAELGDSAMYLCASSATGLYGYTFGSGTRLTVV.

This chain uses TRBV4-1 with TRBJ1-3; tentative D call: TRBD1 (5 bases). The CDR3 length is 19 residues. Germline V gene data show CDR1 as MGHRA and CDR2 as YSYEKL. The V end lost 5 bases, the J end lost 0 bases, and 23 bases lay between the germline ends. CDR3 sequence: CASSAQGSLLILSGNTIYF. The CDR3 DNA reads TGCGCCAGCAGCGCCCAGGGTTCTCTTCTAATTCTCTCTGGAAACACCATATATTTT.

This clone was observed a handful of times. The chain recombines TRBV12-3 or TRBV12-4 with TRBJ1-1; D call uncertain. V gave up 7 bases and J gave up 0 bases, with 9 bases separating them. The length of the CDR3 is 13 residues. The CDR3 nucleotides read TGTGCCAGCATTCCTCAGATGAACACTGAAGCTTTCTTT. Translation gives CASIPQMNTEAFF.

The V and J genes are TRBV6-5 and TRBJ2-3, with TRBD1 matching 7 bases. The germline V gene has CDR1 MNHEY and CDR2 SVGAGI. The CDR3 covers 16 residues. The V and J ends lost 0 bases and 3 bases, in that order; junction bases with no gene match: 6. In DNA form, the CDR3 reads TGTGCCAGCAGTTACTCCCCGGACAGGCCAACAGATACGCAGTATTTT. Translation: CASSYSPDRPTDTQYF.

This sequence joins TRBV29-1 and TRBJ2-2, with 7 bases that match TRBD1. The V gene's germline CDR1 is SQVTM and CDR2 ANQGSEA. The CDR3 sequence is 14 residues long. J lost 2 bases, V lost 6 bases, and 6 bases had no gene match. CDR3 sequence (DNA): TGCAGCGTGGGACAGTCATACAACACCGGGGAGCTGTTTTTT. Its protein is CSVGQSYNTGELFF.

The chain has TRBV28 and TRBJ2-2; 11 nucleotides align to TRBD1. Germline assignment: CDR1 MDHEN and CDR2 SYDVKM. The trim removed 2 bases at V and 9 bases at J, leaving 5 bases unmatched. The length of the CDR3 is 15 residues. The CDR3 coding sequence is TGTGCCAGCAGTTTAAGTGGACAGGGGGCCAGGGAGCTGTTTTTT. It codes for CASSLSGQGARELFF.

The chain links TRBV28 to TRBJ1-5, with D maybe TRBD1 (6 bases). This CDR3 is built from 15 residues. Germline values: CDR1 MDHEN, CDR2 SYDVKM. Trimming stripped 5 bases from V and 6 bases from J, with 17 bases between. This chain's CDR3 is CASSPGTSAGQPQHF. The CDR3 coding sequence is TGTGCCAGCAGTCCTGGGACATCGGCTGGTCAGCCCCAGCATTTT.

V usage is TRBV10-3 and J usage is TRBJ1-3; 8 bases align to TRBD1. Germline V gives CDR1 ENHRY, CDR2 SYGVKD. Trimming at V came to 11 bases and at J to 0 bases, leaving 6 bases not matched to a gene. The CDR3 length is 14 residues. CDR3 protein: CAPRGQGSGNTIYF. The CDR3 bases are TGTGCCCCCAGGGGGCAGGGCTCTGGAAACACCATATATTTT.

This chain uses TRBV2 with TRBJ2-3; 9 nucleotides agree with TRBD1. V was pared by 5 bases and J by 0 bases, with 18 bases of the junction left unmatched. This CDR3 spans 20 amino acids. CDR1 and CDR2 (germline): SNHLY, FYNNEI. CDR3 DNA sequence: TGTGCCAGCAGTTTTTCTTTCCGGGACAGGGTTAAAGTAAGCACAGATACGCAGTATTTT. Protein sequence: CASSFSFRDRVKVSTDTQYF.

J is TRBJ2-1 and V is TRBV28; 9 nucleotides line up with TRBD1. The CDR3 has 15 residues. Per germline, CDR1 MDHEN and CDR2 SYDVKM. The ends lost 6 bases at V and 7 bases at J; junction bases unmatched: 10. CDR3 loop: CASSGPIDRGNEQFF. The CDR3 region has the DNA TGTGCCAGCAGCGGCCCCATCGACAGGGGGAATGAGCAGTTCTTC.

This chain uses TRBV5-5 with TRBJ1-3; the match to TRBD1 covers 7 bases. The ends lost 0 bases at V and 4 bases at J; junction bases unmatched: 7. Per the germline V gene, CDR1 is SGHKS and CDR2 is YYEKEE (reference sequence). The CDR3 is 16 amino acids. The CDR3 region is CASSLGSGQAGNTIYF. The CDR3 nucleotides are TGTGCCAGCAGCTTGGGATCCGGACAGGCCGGAAACACCATATATTTT. Filled out from reference TRBV5-5 and TRBJ1-3, the complete variable domain reads DAGVTQSPTHLIKTRGQQVTLRCSPISGHKSVSWYQQVLGQGPQFIFQYYEKEERGRGNFPDRFSARQFPNYSSELNVNALLLGDSALYLCASSLGSGQAGNTIYFGEGSWLTVV.

The chain couples TRBV7-9 to TRBJ1-4; a possible D gene is TRBD1 (6 bases). This CDR3 comprises 14 residues. Trimming stripped 1 base from V and 6 bases from J, with 9 bases between. Germline values: CDR1 SEHNR, CDR2 FQNEAQ (reference sequence). The CDR3 region is CASSLVTGYEKLFF. The DNA for the CDR3 is TGTGCCAGCAGCTTAGTCACAGGGTATGAAAAACTGTTTTTT.

The chain has TRBV5-1 and TRBJ2-2; D is unresolved. Per germline, CDR1 SGHRS and CDR2 YFSETQ. Between the trimmed V and J ends, which lost 0 bases and 0 bases, there was a span of 9 bases. This CDR3 has 16 amino acids. This CDR3 reads CASSLAGGPNTGELFF. The CDR3 nucleotides read TGCGCCAGCAGCTTGGCCGGTGGGCCGAACACCGGGGAGCTGTTTTTT.

This chain links TRBV2 with TRBJ1-2, with D uncertain. Germline CDR1 and CDR2: SNHLY and FYNNEI. The CDR3 is 14 amino acids. Trimming removed 4 bases at V and 7 bases at J, with 16 bases between. CDR3 protein: CASSVRDNKRGYTF. CDR3 sequence (DNA): TGTGCCAGCAGTGTGAGGGATAATAAACGTGGCTACACCTTC. Looking up the rest from reference TRBV2 and TRBJ1-2 gives the full variable domain: EPEVTQTPSHQVTQMGQEVILRCVPISNHLYFYWYRQILGQKVEFLVSFYNNEISEKSEIFDDQFSVERPDGSNFTLKIRSTKLEDSAMYFCASSVRDNKRGYTFGSGTRLTVV.

The rearrangement joins TRBV5-1 to TRBJ1-1; unclear D gene. Germline V CDR1 and CDR2: SGHRS, YFSETQ. This CDR3 is built from 14 residues. V lost 1 base, J lost 1 base, and 8 bases lay in between. As DNA, the CDR3 is TGCGCCAGCAGCTTGATATCGGGGAACACTGAAGCTTTCTTT. Encoded protein: CASSLISGNTEAFF. The variable domain in full, completed from reference TRBV5-1 and TRBJ1-1, reads KAGVTQTPRYLIKTRGQQVTLSCSPISGHRSVSWYQQTPGQGLQFLFEYFSETQRNKGNFPGRFSGRQFSNSRSEMNVSTLELGDSALYLCASSLISGNTEAFFGQGTRLTVV.

This rearrangement joins TRBV3-1 (or the pseudogene TRBV3-2) to TRBJ2-7; TRBD2 is a possible D gene (5 bases). Germline loops: CDR1 LGHDT, CDR2 YNNKEL (reference sequence). This CDR3 comprises 15 residues. V lost 0 bases, J lost 2 bases, and 11 bases lay in between. CDR3 sequence reads: CASSQDPPGTYEQYF. The CDR3 nucleotides are TGTGCCAGCAGCCAAGATCCACCGGGAACCTACGAGCAGTACTTC.